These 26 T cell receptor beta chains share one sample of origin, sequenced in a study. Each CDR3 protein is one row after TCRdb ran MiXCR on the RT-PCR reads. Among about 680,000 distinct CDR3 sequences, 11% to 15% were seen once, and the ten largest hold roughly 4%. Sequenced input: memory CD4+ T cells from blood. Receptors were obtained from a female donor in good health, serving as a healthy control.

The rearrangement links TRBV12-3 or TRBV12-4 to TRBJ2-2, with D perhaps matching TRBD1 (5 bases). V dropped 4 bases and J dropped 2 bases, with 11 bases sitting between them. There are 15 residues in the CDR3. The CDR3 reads CASSWGRVNTGELFF. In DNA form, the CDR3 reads TGTGCCAGCAGTTGGGGCAGGGTAAACACCGGGGAGCTGTTTTTT.

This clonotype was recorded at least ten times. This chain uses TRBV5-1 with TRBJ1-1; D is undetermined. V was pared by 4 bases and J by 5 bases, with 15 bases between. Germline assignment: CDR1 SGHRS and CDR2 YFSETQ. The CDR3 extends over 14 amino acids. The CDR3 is CASSAPEGGTEAFF. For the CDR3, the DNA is TGCGCCAGCAGCGCACCTGAGGGAGGGACTGAAGCTTTCTTT.

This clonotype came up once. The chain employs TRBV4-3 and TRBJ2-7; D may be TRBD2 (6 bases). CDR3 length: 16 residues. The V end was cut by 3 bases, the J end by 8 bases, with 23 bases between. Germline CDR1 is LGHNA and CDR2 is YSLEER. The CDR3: CASSQMGGINPLKQYF. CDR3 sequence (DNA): TGCGCCAGCAGCCAGATGGGGGGAATCAACCCCCTCAAGCAGTACTTC.

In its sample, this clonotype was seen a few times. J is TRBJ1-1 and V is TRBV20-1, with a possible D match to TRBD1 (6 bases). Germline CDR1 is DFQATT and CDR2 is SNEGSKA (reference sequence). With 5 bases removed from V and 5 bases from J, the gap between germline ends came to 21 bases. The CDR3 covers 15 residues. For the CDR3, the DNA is TGCAGTGCTCGCGGGGGGGGGCAAGGTGGAACTGAAGCTTTCTTT. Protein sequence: CSARGGGQGGTEAFF.

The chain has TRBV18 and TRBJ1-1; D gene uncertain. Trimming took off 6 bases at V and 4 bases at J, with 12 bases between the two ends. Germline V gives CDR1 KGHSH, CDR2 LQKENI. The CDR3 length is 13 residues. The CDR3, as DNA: TGTGCCAGCTCGGACCGGTGGGGCACTGAAGCTTTCTTT. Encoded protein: CASSDRWGTEAFF.

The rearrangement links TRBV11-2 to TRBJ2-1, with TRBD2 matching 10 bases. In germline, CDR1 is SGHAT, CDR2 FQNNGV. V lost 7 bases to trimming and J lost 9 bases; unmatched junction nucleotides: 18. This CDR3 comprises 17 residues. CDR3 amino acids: CASTPGGWVAGGREQFF. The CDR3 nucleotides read TGTGCCAGCACCCCTGGGGGGTGGGTAGCGGGGGGACGTGAGCAGTTCTTC.

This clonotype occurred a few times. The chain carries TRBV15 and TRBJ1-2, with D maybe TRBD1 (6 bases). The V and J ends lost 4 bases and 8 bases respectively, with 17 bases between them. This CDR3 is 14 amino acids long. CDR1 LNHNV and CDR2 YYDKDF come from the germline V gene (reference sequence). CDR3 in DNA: TGTGCCACCAGCACGAGCGCGGGGGACATAGGCTACACCTTC. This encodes CATSTSAGDIGYTF.

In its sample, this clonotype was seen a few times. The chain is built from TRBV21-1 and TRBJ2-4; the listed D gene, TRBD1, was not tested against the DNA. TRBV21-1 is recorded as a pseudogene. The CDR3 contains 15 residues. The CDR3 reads CASSNRDRGKNIQYF. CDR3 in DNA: TGTGCCAGCAGCAACCGGGACAGGGGGAAAAACATTCAGTACTTC.

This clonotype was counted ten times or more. The CDR3 spells CATTNTDTQYF. CDR3 sequence (DNA): TGTGCCACCACAAACACAGATACGCAGTATTTT. The gene calls are TRBV24-1 and TRBJ2-3, with D unresolved. The germline V and J ends were trimmed by 8 bases and 2 bases, with 4 bases remaining between them. This CDR3 comprises 11 residues. Germline values: CDR1 KGHDR, CDR2 SFDVKD.

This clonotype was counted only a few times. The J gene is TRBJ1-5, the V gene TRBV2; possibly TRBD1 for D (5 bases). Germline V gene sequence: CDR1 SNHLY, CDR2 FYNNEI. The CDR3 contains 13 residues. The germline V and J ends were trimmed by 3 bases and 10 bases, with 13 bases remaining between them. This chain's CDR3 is CASSDQTAHPQHF. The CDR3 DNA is TGTGCCAGCAGTGATCAGACAGCGCATCCCCAGCATTTT.

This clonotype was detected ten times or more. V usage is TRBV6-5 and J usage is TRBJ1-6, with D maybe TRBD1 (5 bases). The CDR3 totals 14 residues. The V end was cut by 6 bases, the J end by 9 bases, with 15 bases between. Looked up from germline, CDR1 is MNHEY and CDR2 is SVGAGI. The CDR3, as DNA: TGTGCCAGCAGGGCCCAGGGAGACGGTTCACCCCTCCACTTT. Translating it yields CASRAQGDGSPLHF.

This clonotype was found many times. The CDR3 DNA sequence: TGCAGTGCTAGTCGTCTAGCGGGAGTCCCAGATACGCAGTATTTT. Its translation is CSASRLAGVPDTQYF. V gene TRBV20-1 combines with J gene TRBJ2-3, with TRBD2 identical over 10 bases. Germline trimming cut 3 bases from V and 4 bases from J; bases unmatched to any gene: 7. Germline V lookup: CDR1 DFQATT, CDR2 SNEGSKA (reference sequence). CDR3 length equals 15 residues.

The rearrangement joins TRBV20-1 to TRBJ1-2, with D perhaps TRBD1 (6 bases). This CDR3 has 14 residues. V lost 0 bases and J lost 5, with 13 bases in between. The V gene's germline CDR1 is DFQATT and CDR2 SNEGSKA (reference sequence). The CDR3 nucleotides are TGCAGTGCTAGAGATCTACAGGGAGAGTATGGCTACACCTTC. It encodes CSARDLQGEYGYTF.

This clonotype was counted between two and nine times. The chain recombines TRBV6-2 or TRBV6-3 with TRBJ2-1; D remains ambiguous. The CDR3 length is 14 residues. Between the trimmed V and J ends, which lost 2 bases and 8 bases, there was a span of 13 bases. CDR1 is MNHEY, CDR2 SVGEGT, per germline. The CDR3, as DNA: TGTGCCAGCAGTTACATTATAGGGAACGATGAGCAGTTCTTC. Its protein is CASSYIIGNDEQFF.

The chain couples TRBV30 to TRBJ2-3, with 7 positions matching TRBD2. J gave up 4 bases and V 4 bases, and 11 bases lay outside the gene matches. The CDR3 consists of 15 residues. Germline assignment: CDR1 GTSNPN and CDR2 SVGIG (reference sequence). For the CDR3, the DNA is TGTGCCTGGACTGACTGGGGCGGGAGTGCAGATACGCAGTATTTT. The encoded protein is CAWTDWGGSADTQYF.

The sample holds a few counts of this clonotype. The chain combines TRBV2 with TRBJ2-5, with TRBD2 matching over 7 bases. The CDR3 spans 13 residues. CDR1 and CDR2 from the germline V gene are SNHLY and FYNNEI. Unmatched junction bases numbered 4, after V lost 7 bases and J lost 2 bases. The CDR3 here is CASKRGIQETQYF. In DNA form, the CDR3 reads TGTGCCAGCAAGCGGGGAATACAAGAGACCCAGTACTTC.

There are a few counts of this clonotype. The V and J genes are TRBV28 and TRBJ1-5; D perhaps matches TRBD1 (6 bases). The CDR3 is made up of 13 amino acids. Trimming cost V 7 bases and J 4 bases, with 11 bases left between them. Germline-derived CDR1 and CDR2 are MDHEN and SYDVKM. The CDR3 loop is CASTGVSNQPQHF. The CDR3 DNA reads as TGTGCCAGCACAGGGGTCTCTAATCAGCCCCAGCATTTT.

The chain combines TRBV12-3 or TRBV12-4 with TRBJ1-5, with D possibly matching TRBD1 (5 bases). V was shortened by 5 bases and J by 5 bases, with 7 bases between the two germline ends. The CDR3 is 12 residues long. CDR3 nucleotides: TGTGCCAGCAGTCCAGGGTATCAGCCCCAGCATTTT. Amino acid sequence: CASSPGYQPQHF.

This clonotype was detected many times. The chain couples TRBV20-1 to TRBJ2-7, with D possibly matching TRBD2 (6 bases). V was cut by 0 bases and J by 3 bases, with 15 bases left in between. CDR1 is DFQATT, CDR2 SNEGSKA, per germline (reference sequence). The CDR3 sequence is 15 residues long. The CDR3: CSARDPAGGVYEQYF. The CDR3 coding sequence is TGCAGTGCTAGAGATCCGGCAGGAGGGGTCTACGAGCAGTACTTC.

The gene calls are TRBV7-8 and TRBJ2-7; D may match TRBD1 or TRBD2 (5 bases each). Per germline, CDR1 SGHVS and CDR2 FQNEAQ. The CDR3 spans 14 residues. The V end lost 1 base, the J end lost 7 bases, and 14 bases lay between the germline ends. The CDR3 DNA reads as TGTGCCAGCAGCTTAGAGTTTGGGGGTTTTGAGCAGTACTTC. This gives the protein CASSLEFGGFEQYF.

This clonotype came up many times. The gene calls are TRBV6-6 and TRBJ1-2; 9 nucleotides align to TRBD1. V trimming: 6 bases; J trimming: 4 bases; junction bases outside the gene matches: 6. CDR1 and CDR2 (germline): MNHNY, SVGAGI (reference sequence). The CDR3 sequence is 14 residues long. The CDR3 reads CASRGGDRVYGYTF. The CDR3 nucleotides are TGTGCCAGCAGAGGGGGGGACAGGGTCTATGGCTACACCTTC.

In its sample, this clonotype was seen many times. CDR3 coding DNA: TGTGCCAGCAGTGAACGTTGGGGGCCAGATACGCAGTATTTT. It codes for CASSERWGPDTQYF. The chain joins TRBV6-4 to TRBJ2-3; tentatively, D is TRBD1 (6 bases). Trimming cost V 3 bases and J 4 bases, with 11 bases left between them. Germline V CDR1 and CDR2: MRHNA, SNTAGT. The CDR3 runs to 14 residues.

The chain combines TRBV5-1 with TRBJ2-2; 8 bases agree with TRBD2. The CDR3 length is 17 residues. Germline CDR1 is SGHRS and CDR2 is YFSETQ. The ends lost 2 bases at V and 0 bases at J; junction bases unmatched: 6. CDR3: CASSFLAGPANTGELFF. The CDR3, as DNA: TGCGCCAGCAGCTTCCTAGCGGGCCCTGCGAACACCGGGGAGCTGTTTTTT.

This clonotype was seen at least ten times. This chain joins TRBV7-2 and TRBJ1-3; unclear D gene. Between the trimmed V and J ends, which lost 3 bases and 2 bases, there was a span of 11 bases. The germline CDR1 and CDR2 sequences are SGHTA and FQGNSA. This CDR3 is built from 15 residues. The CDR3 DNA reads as TGTGCCAGCAGCTTCGGGGTGCAGACTGGAAACACCATATATTTT. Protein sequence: CASSFGVQTGNTIYF. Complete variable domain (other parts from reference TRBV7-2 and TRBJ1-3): GAGVSQSPSNKVTEKGKDVELRCDPISGHTALYWYRQSLGQGLEFLIYFQGNSAPDKSGLPSDRFSAERTGGSVSTLTIQRTQQEDSAVYLCASSFGVQTGNTIYFGEGSWLTVV.

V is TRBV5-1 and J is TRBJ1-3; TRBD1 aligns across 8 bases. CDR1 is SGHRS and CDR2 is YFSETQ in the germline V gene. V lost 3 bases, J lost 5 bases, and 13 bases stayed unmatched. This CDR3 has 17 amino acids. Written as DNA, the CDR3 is TGCGCCAGCAGCTATGGAAATTCGGGACAGGCACGAAACACCATATATTTT. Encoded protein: CASSYGNSGQARNTIYF.

CDR3 sequence: CASFRGTYGYTF. DNA for the CDR3: TGTGCCAGCTTCAGGGGCACCTATGGCTACACCTTC. This chain joins TRBV12-3 or TRBV12-4 and TRBJ1-2; D may be TRBD1 (6 bases). There are 12 residues in the CDR3. Trimming removed 8 bases from V and 4 bases from J, with 11 bases in between.